Detailed here is one T cell receptor beta chain. These data originate in a study of blood T cell repertoires in COVID-19. The CDR3 loop spans 13 amino acids. The V gene's germline CDR1 is MDHEN and CDR2 SYDVKM. With V trimmed by 6 bases and J by 4 bases, 2 bases remained unmatched. In the source study's methods: For nucleated cells, counts were estimated from reference gene primer amplification. TCRdb keeps only in-frame clones here, not all; method: immunoSEQ multiplex PCR. The V and J calls and the clone size are those of that table, but D and trimming were determined from the DNA. The table records around 96,000 clones, about 95% of them present only once.

This clonotype originated in a human donor with active COVID-19. The donor label of this sample is uncertain. The rearrangement uses TRBV28 and TRBJ2-5, with TRBD1 matching 10 bases. The specimen was peripheral blood. As DNA, the CDR3 is TGTGCCAGCAGGACAGGGGGCGCAGAGACCCAGTACTTC. This encodes CASRTGGAETQYF.